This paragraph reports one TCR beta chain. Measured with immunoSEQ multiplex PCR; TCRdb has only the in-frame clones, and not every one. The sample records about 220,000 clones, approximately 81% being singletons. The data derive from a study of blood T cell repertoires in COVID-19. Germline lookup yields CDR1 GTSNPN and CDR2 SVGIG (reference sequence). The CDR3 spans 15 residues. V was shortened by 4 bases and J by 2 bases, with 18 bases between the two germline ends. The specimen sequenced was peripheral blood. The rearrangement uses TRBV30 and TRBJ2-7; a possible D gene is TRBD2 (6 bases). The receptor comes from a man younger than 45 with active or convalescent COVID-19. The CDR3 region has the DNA TGTGCCTGGAACAATCGGGCGTCGGGGGCCTACGAGCAGTACTTC. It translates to CAWNNRASGAYEQYF.